Reported below is one TCR beta chain. Antigen specificity is unknown. The PCR contained 60 Vbeta and 13 Jbeta primers. TCRdb keeps only in-frame clones here, not all; method: immunoSEQ multiplex PCR. The sample yields over 100,000 clones, about 60% seen once. The entry originates in a study of cytomegalovirus exposure and HLA in healthy donors. Study outcomes and limitations: Cytomegalovirus-associated status was assigned to some 160 TCR beta chains.

Trimming took 5 bases from V and 4 from J, leaving 11 bases between them. CDR3 length: 13 residues. Germline V gene data show CDR1 as LNHDA and CDR2 as SQIVND (reference sequence). Sample: PBMCs. The source is a man aged 35-49 years in good health and CMV-seropositive. V usage is TRBV19 and J usage is TRBJ1-2; D perhaps matches TRBD1 (6 bases). The CDR3 DNA reads TGTGCCAGTAGTCGGACAGAGCCCTATGGCTACACCTTC. Its protein product is CASSRTEPYGYTF.